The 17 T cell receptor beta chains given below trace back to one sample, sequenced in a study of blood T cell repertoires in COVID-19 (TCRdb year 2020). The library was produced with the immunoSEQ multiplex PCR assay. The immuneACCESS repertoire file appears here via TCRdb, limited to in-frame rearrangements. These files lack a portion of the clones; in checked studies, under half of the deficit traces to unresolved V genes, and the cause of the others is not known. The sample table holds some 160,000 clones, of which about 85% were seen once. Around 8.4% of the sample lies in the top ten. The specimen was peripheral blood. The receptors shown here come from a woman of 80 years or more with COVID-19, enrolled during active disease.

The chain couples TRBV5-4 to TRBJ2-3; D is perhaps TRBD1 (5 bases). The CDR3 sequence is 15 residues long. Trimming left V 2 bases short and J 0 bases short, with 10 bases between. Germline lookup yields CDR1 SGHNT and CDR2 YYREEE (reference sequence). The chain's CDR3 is CASSFRRASTDTQYF. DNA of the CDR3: TGTGCCAGCAGCTTTCGCAGGGCGAGCACAGATACGCAGTATTTT.

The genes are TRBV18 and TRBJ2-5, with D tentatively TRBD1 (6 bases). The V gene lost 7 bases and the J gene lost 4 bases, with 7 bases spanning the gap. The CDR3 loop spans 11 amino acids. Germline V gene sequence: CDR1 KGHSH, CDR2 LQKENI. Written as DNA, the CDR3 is TGTGCCAGCTTAGGGGGAGAGACCCAGTACTTC. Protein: CASLGGETQYF. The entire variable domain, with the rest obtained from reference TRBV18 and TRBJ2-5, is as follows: NAGVMQNPRHLVRRRGQEARLRCSPMKGHSHVYWYRQLPEEGLKFMVYLQKENIIDESGMPKERFSAEFPKEGPSILRIQQVVRGDSAAYFCASLGGETQYFGPGTRLLVL.

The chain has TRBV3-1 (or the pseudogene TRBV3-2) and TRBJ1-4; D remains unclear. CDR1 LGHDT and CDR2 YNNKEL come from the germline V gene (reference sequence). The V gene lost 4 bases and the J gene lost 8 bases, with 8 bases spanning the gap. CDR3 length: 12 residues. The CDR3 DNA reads TGTGCCAGCAGCCCCCTAGGAGAAAAACTGTTTTTT. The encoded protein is CASSPLGEKLFF.

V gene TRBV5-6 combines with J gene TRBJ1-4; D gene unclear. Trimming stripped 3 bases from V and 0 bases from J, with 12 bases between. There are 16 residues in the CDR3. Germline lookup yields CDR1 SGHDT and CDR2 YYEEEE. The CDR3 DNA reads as TGTGCCAGCAGCTCACGGACGGGAGCAACTAATGAAAAACTGTTTTTT. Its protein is CASSSRTGATNEKLFF.

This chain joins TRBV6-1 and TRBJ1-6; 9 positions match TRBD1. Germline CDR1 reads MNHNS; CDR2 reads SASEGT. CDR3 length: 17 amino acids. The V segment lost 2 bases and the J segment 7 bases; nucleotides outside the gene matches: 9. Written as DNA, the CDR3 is TGTGCCAGCAGTGAATATGGACAGGGGAGAGGAAATTCACCCCTCCACTTT. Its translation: CASSEYGQGRGNSPLHF.

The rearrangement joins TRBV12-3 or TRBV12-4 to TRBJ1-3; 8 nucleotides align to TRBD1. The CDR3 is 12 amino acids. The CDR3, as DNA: TGTTCCCTACAGGGGGCTGGAAACACCATATATTTT. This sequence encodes CSLQGAGNTIYF.

The CDR3 DNA is TGCGCCAGCAACCCTACGGGACAGTCCTACGAGCAGTACTTC. Amino acid sequence: CASNPTGQSYEQYF. The V call is TRBV5-1, the J call TRBJ2-7, with 7 bases aligning to TRBD1. The ends lost 6 bases at V and 1 base at J; junction bases unmatched: 7. The CDR3 loop spans 14 amino acids. Germline V gene sequence: CDR1 SGHRS, CDR2 YFSETQ.

As DNA, the CDR3 is TGTGCCAGCAGCTTACTTAGCGGGTATGGCTACACCTTC. Protein: CASSLLSGYGYTF. The rearrangement links TRBV7-9 to TRBJ1-2, with no clear D. This CDR3 is built from 13 residues. Trimming shortened V by 2 bases and J by 5 bases, and 9 bases separated the two germline ends. The germline V gene encodes CDR1 SEHNR and CDR2 FQNEAQ (reference sequence).

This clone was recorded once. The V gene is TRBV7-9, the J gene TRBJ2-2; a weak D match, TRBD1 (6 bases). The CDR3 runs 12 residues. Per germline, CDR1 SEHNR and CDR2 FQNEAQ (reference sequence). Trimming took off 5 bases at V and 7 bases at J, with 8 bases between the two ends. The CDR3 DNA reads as TGTGCCAGCAGCCGGGACATCGGGGAGCTGTTTTTT. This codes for CASSRDIGELFF.

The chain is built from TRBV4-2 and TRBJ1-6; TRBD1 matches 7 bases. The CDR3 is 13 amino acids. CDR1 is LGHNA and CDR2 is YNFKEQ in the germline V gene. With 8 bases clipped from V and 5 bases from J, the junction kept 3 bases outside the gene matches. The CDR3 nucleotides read TGTGCCAGCGGCGACAGGGATAATTCACCCCTCCACTTT. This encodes CASGDRDNSPLHF.

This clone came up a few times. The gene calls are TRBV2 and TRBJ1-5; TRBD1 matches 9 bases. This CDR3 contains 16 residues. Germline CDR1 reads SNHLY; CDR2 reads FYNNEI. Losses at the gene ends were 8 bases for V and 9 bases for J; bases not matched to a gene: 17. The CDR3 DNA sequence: TGTGCCAGCGCCTTGGGAGGTGCACAGGGGGCCCGGCCCCAGCATTTT. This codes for CASALGGAQGARPQHF.

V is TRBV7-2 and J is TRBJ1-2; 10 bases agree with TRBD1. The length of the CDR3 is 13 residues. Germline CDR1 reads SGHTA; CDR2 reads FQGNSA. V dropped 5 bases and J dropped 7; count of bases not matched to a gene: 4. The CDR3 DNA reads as TGTGCCAGCAGCCTAAGACAGGGGGCTGGCTACACCTTC. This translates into CASSLRQGAGYTF.

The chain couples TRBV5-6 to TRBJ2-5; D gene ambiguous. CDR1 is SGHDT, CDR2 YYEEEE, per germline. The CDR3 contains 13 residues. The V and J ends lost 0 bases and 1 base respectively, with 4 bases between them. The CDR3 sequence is CASSLDRQETQYF. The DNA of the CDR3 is TGTGCCAGCAGCTTGGATCGCCAAGAGACCCAGTACTTC.

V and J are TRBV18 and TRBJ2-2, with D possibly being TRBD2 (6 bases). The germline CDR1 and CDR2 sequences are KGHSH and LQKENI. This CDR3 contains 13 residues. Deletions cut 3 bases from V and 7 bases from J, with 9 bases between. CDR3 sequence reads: CASSPRENGELFF. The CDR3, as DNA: TGTGCCAGCTCACCTCGGGAGAACGGGGAGCTGTTTTTT.

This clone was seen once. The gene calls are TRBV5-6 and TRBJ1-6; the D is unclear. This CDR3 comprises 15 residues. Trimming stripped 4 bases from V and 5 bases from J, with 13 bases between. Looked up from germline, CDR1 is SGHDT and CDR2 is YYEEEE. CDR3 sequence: CASSPSRENNSPLHF. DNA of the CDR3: TGTGCCAGCAGCCCGTCCCGGGAAAATAATTCACCCCTCCACTTT.

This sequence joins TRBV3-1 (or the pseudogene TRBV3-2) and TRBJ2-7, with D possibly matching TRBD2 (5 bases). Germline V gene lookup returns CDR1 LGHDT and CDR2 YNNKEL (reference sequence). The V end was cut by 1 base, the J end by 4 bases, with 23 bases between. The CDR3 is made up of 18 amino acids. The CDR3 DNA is TGTGCCAGCAGCCAAGGACCCGCCGGGCAAGGGAGAGGTTACGAGCAGTACTTC. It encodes CASSQGPAGQGRGYEQYF.

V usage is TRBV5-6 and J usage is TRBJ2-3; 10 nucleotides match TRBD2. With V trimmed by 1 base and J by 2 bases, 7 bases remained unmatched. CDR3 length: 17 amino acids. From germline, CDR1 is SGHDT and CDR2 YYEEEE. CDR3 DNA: TGTGCCAGCAGCTTGAGGGCTAGCGGGAGAGTCACAGATACGCAGTATTTT. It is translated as CASSLRASGRVTDTQYF.